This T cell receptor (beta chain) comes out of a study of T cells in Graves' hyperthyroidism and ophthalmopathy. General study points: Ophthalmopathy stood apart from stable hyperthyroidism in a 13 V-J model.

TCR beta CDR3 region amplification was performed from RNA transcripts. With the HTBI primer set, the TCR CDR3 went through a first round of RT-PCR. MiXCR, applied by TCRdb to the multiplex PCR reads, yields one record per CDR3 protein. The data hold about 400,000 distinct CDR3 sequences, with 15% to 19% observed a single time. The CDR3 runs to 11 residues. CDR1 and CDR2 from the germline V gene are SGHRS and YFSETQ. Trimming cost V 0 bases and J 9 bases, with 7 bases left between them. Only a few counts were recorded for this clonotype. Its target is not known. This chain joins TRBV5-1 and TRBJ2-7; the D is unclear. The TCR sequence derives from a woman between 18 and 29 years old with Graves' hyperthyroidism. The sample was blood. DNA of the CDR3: TGCGCCAGCAGCTTGGAAAGGGTGCAGTACTTC. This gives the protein CASSLERVQYF.